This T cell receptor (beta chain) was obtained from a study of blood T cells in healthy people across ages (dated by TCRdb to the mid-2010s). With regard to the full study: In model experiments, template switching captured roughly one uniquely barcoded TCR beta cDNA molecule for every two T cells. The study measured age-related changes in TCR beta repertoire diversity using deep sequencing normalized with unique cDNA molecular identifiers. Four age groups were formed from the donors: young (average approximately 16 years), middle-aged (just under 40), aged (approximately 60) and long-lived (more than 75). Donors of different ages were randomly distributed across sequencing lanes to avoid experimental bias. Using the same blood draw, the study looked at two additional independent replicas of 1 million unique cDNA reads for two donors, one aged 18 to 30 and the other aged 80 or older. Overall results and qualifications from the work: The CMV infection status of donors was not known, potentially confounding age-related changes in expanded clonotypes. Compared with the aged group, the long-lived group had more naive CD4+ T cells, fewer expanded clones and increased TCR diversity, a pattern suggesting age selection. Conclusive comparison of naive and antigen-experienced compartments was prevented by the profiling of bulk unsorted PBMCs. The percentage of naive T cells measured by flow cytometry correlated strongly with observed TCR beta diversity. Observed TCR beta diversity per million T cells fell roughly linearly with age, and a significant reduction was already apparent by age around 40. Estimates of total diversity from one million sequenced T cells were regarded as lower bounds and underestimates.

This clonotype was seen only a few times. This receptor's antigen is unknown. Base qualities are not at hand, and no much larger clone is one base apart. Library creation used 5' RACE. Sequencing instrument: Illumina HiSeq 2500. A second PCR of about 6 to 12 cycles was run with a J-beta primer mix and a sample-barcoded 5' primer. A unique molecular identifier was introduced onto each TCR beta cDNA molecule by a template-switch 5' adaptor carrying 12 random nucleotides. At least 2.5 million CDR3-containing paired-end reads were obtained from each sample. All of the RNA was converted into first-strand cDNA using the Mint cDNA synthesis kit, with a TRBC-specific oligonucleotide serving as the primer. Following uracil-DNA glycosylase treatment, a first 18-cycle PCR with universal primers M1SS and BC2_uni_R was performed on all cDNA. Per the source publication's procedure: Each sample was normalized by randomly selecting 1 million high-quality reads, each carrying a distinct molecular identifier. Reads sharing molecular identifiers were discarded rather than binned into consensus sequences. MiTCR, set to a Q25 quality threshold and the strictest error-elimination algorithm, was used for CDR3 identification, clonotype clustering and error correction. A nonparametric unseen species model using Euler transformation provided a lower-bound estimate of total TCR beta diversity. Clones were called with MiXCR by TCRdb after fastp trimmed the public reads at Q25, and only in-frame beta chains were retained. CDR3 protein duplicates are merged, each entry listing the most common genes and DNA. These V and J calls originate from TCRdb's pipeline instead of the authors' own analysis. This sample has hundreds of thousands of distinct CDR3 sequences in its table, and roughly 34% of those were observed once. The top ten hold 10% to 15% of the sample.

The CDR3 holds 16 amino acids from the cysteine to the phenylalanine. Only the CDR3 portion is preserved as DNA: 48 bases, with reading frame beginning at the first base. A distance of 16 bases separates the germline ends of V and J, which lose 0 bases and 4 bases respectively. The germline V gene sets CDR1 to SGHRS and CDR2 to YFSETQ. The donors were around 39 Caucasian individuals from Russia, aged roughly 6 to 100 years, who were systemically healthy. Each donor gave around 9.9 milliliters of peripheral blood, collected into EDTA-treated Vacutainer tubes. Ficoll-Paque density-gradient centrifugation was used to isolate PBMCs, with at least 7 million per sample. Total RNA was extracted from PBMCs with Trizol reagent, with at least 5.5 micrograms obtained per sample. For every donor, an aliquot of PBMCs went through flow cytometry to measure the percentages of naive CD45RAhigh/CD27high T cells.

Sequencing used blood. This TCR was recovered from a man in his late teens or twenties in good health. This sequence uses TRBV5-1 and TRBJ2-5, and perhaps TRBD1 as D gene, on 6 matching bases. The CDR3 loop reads CASSLGHGGLRETQYF. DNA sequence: TGCGCCAGCAGCTTGGGTCATGGGGGCTTGAGAGAGACCCAGTACTTC. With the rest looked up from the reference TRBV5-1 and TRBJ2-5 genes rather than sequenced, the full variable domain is KAGVTQTPRYLIKTRGQQVTLSCSPISGHRSVSWYQQTPGQGLQFLFEYFSETQRNKGNFPGRFSGRQFSNSRSEMNVSTLELGDSALYLCASSLGHGGLRETQYFGPGTRLLVL.